This TCR beta chain derives from a study of shared clonotypes between healthy human individuals. Study-level points and caveats: Non-shared clonotypes showed lower generation probabilities than clonotypes common to all four donors.

For this clone: Its cognate antigen is unknown.

Sorted-subset replicate PCRs used approximately 200 ng of genomic DNA. This amount corresponded to approximately 30,000 T cell genomes. The protocol was immunoSEQ multiplex PCR, while the TCRdb copy is restricted to in-frame clones and leaves out a portion. In the table there are roughly 640,000 clones, roughly 70% of which are singletons. Nashville, Tennessee was home to all donors, each a Caucasian adult. In the CD4+ fraction, cells were divided into CD45RA+ naive and CD45RA-negative memory subsets. The sequence was obtained from a woman in her twenties or thirties in good health. Sequencing was done on a sample of memory CD4+ T cells sorted from blood. Documented subset: CD45RA-negative fraction.

The CDR3: CASSPRTGGKVETQYF. As DNA, the CDR3 is TGTGCCAGCAGCCCCCGGACAGGGGGTAAGGTGGAGACCCAGTACTTC. V is TRBV7-2 and J is TRBJ2-5, with 10 bases aligning to TRBD1. Looked up from germline, CDR1 is SGHTA and CDR2 is FQGNSA. The CDR3 covers 16 residues. Trimming took 5 bases from V and 5 from J; bases not matched to a gene: 11.